These 15 T cell receptor beta chains came from one sample sequenced in a study of blood T cell repertoires in COVID-19. Profiled with immunoSEQ multiplex PCR; TCRdb holds only in-frame clones, not every one. The sample holds roughly 150,000 clones, around 80% seen once. Material: peripheral blood. The receptors stem from a man between 60 and 75 years old with acute or convalescent COVID-19.

The chain is built from TRBV28 and TRBJ1-1; 7 positions match TRBD1. V was clipped by 6 bases and J by 7 bases; unmatched bases: 8. CDR3 length equals 13 residues. Germline CDR1 and CDR2: MDHEN and SYDVKM. The CDR3 DNA follows: TGTGCCAGCAGCGACAGGGCTGGGTTTGAAGCTTTCTTT. This gives the protein CASSDRAGFEAFF.

This rearrangement joins TRBV6-5 to TRBJ2-2, with 8 bases that match TRBD2. J lost 1 base, V lost 6 bases, and 4 bases had no gene match. Germline CDR1 reads MNHEY; CDR2 reads SVGAGI. There are 15 residues in the CDR3. CDR3 loop: CASRLAVRNTGELFF. The CDR3 DNA follows: TGTGCCAGCAGACTAGCGGTCAGGAACACCGGGGAGCTGTTTTTT.

The CDR3 protein is CASSLRTGGSTGELFF. In DNA form, the CDR3 reads TGTGCCAGCAGTTTACGGACAGGGGGGAGCACCGGGGAGCTGTTTTTT. This chain links TRBV27 with TRBJ2-2; 10 bases agree with TRBD1. V dropped 2 bases and J dropped 4; count of bases not matched to a gene: 4. The CDR3 sequence is 16 residues long. Germline CDR1 and CDR2: MNHEY and SMNVEV (reference sequence).

In this sample, this clone turned up once. J is TRBJ1-1 and V is TRBV4-1; D gene ambiguous. The ends were cut back, 0 bases at V and 5 bases at J, with 13 bases in the middle. The CDR3 extends over 15 amino acids. Per the germline V gene, CDR1 is MGHRA and CDR2 is YSYEKL. The CDR3 spells CASSQDTRVLTEAFF. The CDR3 DNA reads TGCGCCAGCAGCCAAGATACTAGGGTTCTTACTGAAGCTTTCTTT.

The CDR3, as DNA: TGTGCCAGCAGCTCCCGGAGCTCCTACAATGAGCAGTTCTTC. This translates into CASSSRSSYNEQFF. The chain recombines TRBV11-3 with TRBJ2-1; D is unresolved. Germline V CDR1 and CDR2: SGHNT, YENEEA. The CDR3 has 14 residues. Trimming cost V 4 bases and J 0 bases, with 7 bases left between them.

The chain has TRBV5-4 and TRBJ1-2, with 9 bases that match TRBD1. V lost 2 bases to trimming and J lost 3 bases; unmatched junction nucleotides: 5. The CDR3 is 15 amino acids. Germline V CDR1 and CDR2: SGHNT, YYREEE (reference sequence). The CDR3 bases are TGTGCCAGCAGCTTTCCGGGACAGGGCGACTATGGCTACACCTTC. This gives the protein CASSFPGQGDYGYTF.

This chain links TRBV12-3 or TRBV12-4 with TRBJ2-1; 8 bases are a match to TRBD2. The CDR3 covers 13 residues. V dropped 5 bases and J dropped 7; count of bases not matched to a gene: 4. CDR3 amino acids: CASSAGGRNEQFF. The CDR3 DNA is TGTGCCAGCAGTGCGGGGGGCCGGAATGAGCAGTTCTTC.

The chain is built from TRBV5-1 and TRBJ2-5, with TRBD2 matching 12 bases. CDR1 is SGHRS, CDR2 YFSETQ, per germline. CDR3 length: 17 amino acids. V gave up 4 bases and J gave up 9 bases; unmatched junction bases: 16. CDR3 sequence reads: CASSLTSGGPQRGAQYF. The CDR3, as DNA: TGCGCCAGCAGCCTAACTAGCGGGGGGCCTCAGAGGGGGGCCCAGTACTTC. Combining the CDR3 with reference TRBV5-1 and TRBJ2-5 gives the whole variable domain KAGVTQTPRYLIKTRGQQVTLSCSPISGHRSVSWYQQTPGQGLQFLFEYFSETQRNKGNFPGRFSGRQFSNSRSEMNVSTLELGDSALYLCASSLTSGGPQRGAQYFGPGTRLLVL.

The chain links TRBV29-1 to TRBJ2-3; 9 bases match TRBD1. The germline CDR1 and CDR2 sequences are SQVTM and ANQGSEA. V was pared by 7 bases and J by 1 base, with 3 bases of the junction left unmatched. The CDR3 extends over 13 amino acids. The CDR3 coding sequence is TGCAGCGGCCGGACAGGGGGCACAGATACGCAGTATTTT. Translation: CSGRTGGTDTQYF.

This chain joins TRBV5-1 and TRBJ2-7, with no clear D. Germline V gene data show CDR1 as SGHRS and CDR2 as YFSETQ. The CDR3 is 14 residues long. V dropped 0 bases and J dropped 3 bases, with 10 bases sitting between them. DNA for the CDR3: TGCGCCAGCAGCTTGGAACAGAGCTTCTACGAGCAGTACTTC. Its protein product is CASSLEQSFYEQYF.

This sequence joins TRBV28 and TRBJ2-7, with 8 bases identical to TRBD1. Germline trimming cut 9 bases from V and 0 bases from J; bases unmatched to any gene: 7. The CDR3 loop spans 14 amino acids. The germline gives CDR1 MDHEN, CDR2 SYDVKM. The CDR3 is CASWDRSSSYEQYF. The CDR3 DNA sequence: TGTGCCAGTTGGGACAGGTCGAGCTCCTACGAGCAGTACTTC.

In nucleotides, the CDR3 is TGTGCCAGCAGTCTGGTTCAGGGGAGCAATCAGCCCCAGCATTTT. Translation gives CASSLVQGSNQPQHF. V gene TRBV6-5 combines with J gene TRBJ1-5; D might be TRBD1 (6 bases). Germline loops: CDR1 MNHEY, CDR2 SVGAGI. Trimming left V 5 bases short and J 1 base short, with 12 bases between. The CDR3 covers 15 residues.

This clone was detected only once. J is TRBJ2-7 and V is TRBV2; TRBD2 might be the D (5 bases). CDR3 length equals 15 residues. The V end was cut by 6 bases, the J end by 6 bases, with 21 bases between. CDR1 and CDR2 from the germline V gene are SNHLY and FYNNEI. The CDR3 protein is CASRAPGIPRGEQYF. DNA for the CDR3: TGTGCCAGCAGGGCTCCCGGGATTCCTCGGGGCGAGCAGTACTTC.

This chain uses TRBV19 with TRBJ2-2; D might be TRBD2 (6 bases). The germline gives CDR1 LNHDA, CDR2 SQIVND (reference sequence). V gave up 6 bases and J gave up 3 bases, with 17 bases separating them. This CDR3 comprises 16 residues. The CDR3 is CASRISGLTDTGELFF. The DNA for the CDR3 is TGTGCCAGTAGAATATCGGGACTTACTGACACCGGGGAGCTGTTTTTT.

The chain employs TRBV9 and TRBJ1-6; 8 nucleotides line up with TRBD1. CDR1 SGDLS and CDR2 YYNGEE come from the germline V gene. Unmatched junction bases numbered 6, after V lost 3 bases and J lost 7 bases. CDR3 length: 15 amino acids. CDR3 bases: TGTGCCAGCAGCGCGGGACAGGCCTTAAATTCACCCCTCCACTTT. This gives the protein CASSAGQALNSPLHF.